This TCR beta chain is from a study of Ad26.COV2.S vaccination and SARS-CoV-2 variants. The CDR3 is 16 residues long. Germline CDR1 and CDR2: LNHDA and SQIVND (reference sequence). Trimming cost V 6 bases and J 7 bases, with 22 bases left between them. The method was immunoSEQ multiplex PCR; TCRdb's version includes in-frame clones alone and lacks a portion of them. The data show under 600,000 clones, about nine tenths seen once. Treatment described: some 20 received Ad26.COV2.S at low or high dose, single or two shots; 5 received placebo; per-sample allocation not given. Specimens were obtained on day 63 following the first vaccine or placebo injection. Study-level findings and limits: Measurements of TCR breadth and depth may have given underestimates of the total T cell responses.

Concerning this clone: Its target is unknown.

The chain uses TRBV19 and TRBJ1-5; the D gene is possibly TRBD1 (5 bases). The sequence was obtained from a person aged 18-65 years who received the Ad26.COV2.S COVID-19 vaccine or a placebo. The sequencing used peripheral blood, collected in a trial of Ad26.COV2.S vaccine versus placebo. The CDR3 protein is CASRNRREGSGQPQHF. The CDR3 DNA reads as TGTGCCAGTAGAAATAGGAGGGAGGGGTCGGGCCAGCCCCAGCATTTT.